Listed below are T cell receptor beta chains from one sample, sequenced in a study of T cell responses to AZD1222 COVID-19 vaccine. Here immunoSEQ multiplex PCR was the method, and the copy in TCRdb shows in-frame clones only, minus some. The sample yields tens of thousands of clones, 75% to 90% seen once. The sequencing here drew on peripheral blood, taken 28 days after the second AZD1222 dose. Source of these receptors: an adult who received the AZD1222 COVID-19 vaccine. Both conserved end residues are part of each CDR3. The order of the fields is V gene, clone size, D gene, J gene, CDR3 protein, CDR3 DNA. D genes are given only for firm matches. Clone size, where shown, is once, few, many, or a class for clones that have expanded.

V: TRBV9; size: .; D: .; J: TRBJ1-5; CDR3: CASSVSGRHNQPQHF; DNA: TGTGCCAGCAGCGTGAGCGGACGGCACAATCAGCCCCAGCATTTT
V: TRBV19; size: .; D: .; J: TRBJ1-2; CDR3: CASSKERGYGYTF; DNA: TGTGCCAGTAGTAAAGAAAGGGGCTATGGCTACACCTTC
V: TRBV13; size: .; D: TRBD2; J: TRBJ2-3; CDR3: CASSLKTSGGDTQYF; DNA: TGTGCCAGCAGCTTAAAAACTAGCGGGGGAGATACGCAGTATTTT
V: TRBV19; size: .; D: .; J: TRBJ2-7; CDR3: CASSRQLSSYEQYF; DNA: TGTGCCAGTAGCCGACAGTTAAGCTCCTACGAGCAGTACTTC
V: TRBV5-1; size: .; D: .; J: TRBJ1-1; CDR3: CASSSDRDQSAEAFF; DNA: TGCGCCAGCAGCTCGGACCGGGACCAATCGGCTGAAGCTTTCTTT
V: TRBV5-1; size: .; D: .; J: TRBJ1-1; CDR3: CASSLAGGGMNTEAFF; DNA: TGCGCCAGCAGCTTGGCTGGTGGGGGCATGAACACTGAAGCTTTCTTT
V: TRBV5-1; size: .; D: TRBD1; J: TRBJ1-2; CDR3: CASSYPGQGGGGYTF; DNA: TGCGCCAGCAGCTATCCTGGACAGGGAGGGGGTGGCTACACCTTC
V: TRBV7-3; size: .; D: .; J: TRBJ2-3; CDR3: CASSFRGLTDTQYF; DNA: TGTGCCAGCAGCTTTCGTGGGCTTACAGATACGCAGTATTTT
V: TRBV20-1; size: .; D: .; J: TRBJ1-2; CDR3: CSASSGGRNDGYTF; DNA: TGCAGTGCTAGTAGTGGGGGGCGGAATGATGGCTACACCTTC
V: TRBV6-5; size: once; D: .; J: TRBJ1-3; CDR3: CASSYHNQGSGNTIYF; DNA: TGTGCCAGCAGTTACCATAACCAGGGCTCTGGAAACACCATATATTTT
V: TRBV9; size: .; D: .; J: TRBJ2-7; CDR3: CASSVGASVTYEQYF; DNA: TGTGCCAGCAGCGTAGGGGCTAGCGTAACCTACGAGCAGTACTTC
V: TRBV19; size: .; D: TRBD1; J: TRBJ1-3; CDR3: CASRQDRSSGNTIYF; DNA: TGTGCCAGTAGGCAGGACAGGAGCTCTGGAAACACCATATATTTT
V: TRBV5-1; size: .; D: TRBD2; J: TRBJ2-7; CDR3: CASSHLGGGAYEQYF; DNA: TGCGCCAGCAGCCACCTGGGGGGGGGTGCCTACGAGCAGTACTTC
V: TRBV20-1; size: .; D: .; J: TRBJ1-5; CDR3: CSASFQVNSNQPQHF; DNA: TGCAGTGCTAGTTTTCAGGTGAATAGCAATCAGCCCCAGCATTTT
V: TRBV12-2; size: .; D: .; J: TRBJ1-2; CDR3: CASRSSSRTGCYTF; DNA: TGTGCAAGTCGCTCCTCATCCCGGACGGGATGCTACACCTTC
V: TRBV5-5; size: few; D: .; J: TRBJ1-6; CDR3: CASSFDPGKSPLHF; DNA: TGTGCCAGCAGCTTTGATCCCGGGAAGTCACCCCTCCACTTT
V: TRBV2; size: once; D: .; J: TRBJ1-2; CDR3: CASSRSFGPLAEDGYTF; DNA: TGTGCCAGCAGTCGGAGTTTCGGGCCCCTCGCTGAGGATGGCTACACCTTC
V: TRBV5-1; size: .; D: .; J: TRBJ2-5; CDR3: CASSSRGLPQETQYF; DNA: TGCGCCAGCAGCTCCAGGGGCCTCCCCCAAGAGACCCAGTACTTC
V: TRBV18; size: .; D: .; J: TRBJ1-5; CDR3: CASSGELDSNQPQHF; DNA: TGTGCCAGCTCTGGGGAACTCGATAGCAATCAGCCCCAGCATTTT
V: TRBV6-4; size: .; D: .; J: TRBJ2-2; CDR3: CASSLSPDTGELFF; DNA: TGTGCCAGCAGCCTCTCGCCGGACACCGGGGAGCTGTTTTTT
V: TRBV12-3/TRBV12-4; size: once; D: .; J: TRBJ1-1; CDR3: CASRPLPQAEAFF; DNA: TGTGCCAGCAGACCTCTGCCCCAGGCTGAAGCTTTCTTT
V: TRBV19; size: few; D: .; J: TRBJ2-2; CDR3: CASSKAGINTGELFF; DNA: TGTGCCAGTAGTAAGGCAGGGATAAACACCGGGGAGCTGTTTTTT
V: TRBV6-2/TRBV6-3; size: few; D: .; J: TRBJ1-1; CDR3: CASSYFGPEVRWGTEAFF; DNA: TGTGCCAGCAGTTATTTCGGACCTGAGGTCCGATGGGGAACTGAAGCTTTCTTT
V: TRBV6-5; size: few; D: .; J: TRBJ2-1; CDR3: CASSQTPASYNEQFF; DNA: TGTGCCAGCAGCCAAACCCCAGCCTCCTACAATGAGCAGTTCTTC
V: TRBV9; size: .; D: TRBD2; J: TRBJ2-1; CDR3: CASSASGAGNEQFF; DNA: TGTGCCAGCAGCGCATCTGGAGCGGGAAATGAGCAGTTCTTC
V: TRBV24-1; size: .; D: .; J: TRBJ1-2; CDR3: CATGRETPPWYGYTF; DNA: TGTGCCACGGGCAGGGAGACACCCCCGTGGTATGGCTACACCTTC
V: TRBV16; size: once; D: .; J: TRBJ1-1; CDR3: CASSQSPPNMNTEAFF; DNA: TGTGCCAGCAGCCAATCACCGCCGAACATGAACACTGAAGCTTTCTTT
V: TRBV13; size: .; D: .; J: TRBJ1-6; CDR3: CASSLADGQSPLHF; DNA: TGTGCCAGCAGCTTAGCCGACGGACAGTCACCCCTCCACTTT
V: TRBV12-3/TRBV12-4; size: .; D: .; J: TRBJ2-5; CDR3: CASSFFVKETQYF; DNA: TGTGCCAGCAGTTTCTTTGTTAAAGAGACCCAGTACTTC
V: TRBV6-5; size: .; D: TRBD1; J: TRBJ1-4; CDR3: CASNDRGPNEKLFF; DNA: TGTGCCAGCAACGACAGGGGGCCTAATGAAAAACTGTTTTTT
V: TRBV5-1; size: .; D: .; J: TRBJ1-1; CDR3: CASARGERTEAFF; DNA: TGCGCCAGCGCCCGGGGGGAGAGGACTGAAGCTTTCTTT
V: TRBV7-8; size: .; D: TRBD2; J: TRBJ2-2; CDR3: CASSSQASGGLNTGELFF; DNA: TGTGCCAGCAGCTCCCAGGCTAGCGGGGGCTTGAACACCGGGGAGCTGTTTTTT
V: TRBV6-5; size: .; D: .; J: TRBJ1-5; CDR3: CASRLLRDNNQPQHF; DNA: TGTGCCAGCAGATTACTCCGGGACAACAATCAGCCCCAGCATTTT
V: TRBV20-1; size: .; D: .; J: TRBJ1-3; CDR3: CSASDTAAGNTIYF; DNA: TGCAGTGCTAGTGACACAGCTGCTGGAAACACCATATATTTT
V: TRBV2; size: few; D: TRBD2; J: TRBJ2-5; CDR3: CANTGLAEKETQYF; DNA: TGTGCCAATACGGGACTAGCGGAAAAAGAGACCCAGTACTTC
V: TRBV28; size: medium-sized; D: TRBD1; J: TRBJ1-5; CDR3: CASSLRGQGAGQPQHF; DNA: TGTGCCAGCAGTTTAAGGGGACAGGGGGCAGGCCAGCCCCAGCATTTT
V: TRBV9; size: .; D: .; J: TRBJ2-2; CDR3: CASSVGQNTGELFF; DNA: TGTGCCAGCAGCGTGGGACAGAACACCGGGGAGCTGTTTTTT
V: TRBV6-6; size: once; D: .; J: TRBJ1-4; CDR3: CATCKVREKLFF; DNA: TGTGCCACCTGTAAAGTGCGGGAAAAACTGTTTTTT
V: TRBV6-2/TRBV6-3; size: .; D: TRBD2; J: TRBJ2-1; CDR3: CASRPSGGLYNEQFF; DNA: TGTGCCAGCAGGCCTAGCGGGGGGCTTTACAATGAGCAGTTCTTC
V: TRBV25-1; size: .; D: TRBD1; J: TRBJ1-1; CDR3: CASRPDRVGAEAFF; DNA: TGTGCCAGCAGGCCGGACAGGGTGGGAGCTGAAGCTTTCTTT
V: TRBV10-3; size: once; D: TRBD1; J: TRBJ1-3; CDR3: CAIRAGGAEGNTIYF; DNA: TGTGCCATCAGAGCAGGGGGCGCAGAAGGAAACACCATATATTTT
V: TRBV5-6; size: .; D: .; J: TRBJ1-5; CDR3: CASSLAGGPNQPQHF; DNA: TGTGCCAGCAGCTTGGCCGGAGGTCCCAATCAGCCCCAGCATTTT
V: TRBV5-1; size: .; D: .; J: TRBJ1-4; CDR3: CASSPVLRIATNEKLFF; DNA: TGCGCCAGCAGCCCCGTTCTCCGCATCGCAACTAATGAAAAACTGTTTTTT
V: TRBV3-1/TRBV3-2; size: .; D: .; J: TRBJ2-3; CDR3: CASSQDWSTGGGDTQYF; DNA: TGTGCCAGCAGCCAAGATTGGTCGACAGGAGGGGGAGATACGCAGTATTTT
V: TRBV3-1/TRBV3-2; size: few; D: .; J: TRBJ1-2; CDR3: CASSQDFRVTFFYGYTF; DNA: TGTGCCAGCAGCCAAGATTTTCGCGTGACCTTCTTCTATGGCTACACCTTC
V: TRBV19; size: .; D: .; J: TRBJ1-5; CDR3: CASSKGVTSNQPQHF; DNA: TGTGCCAGTAGTAAAGGGGTAACAAGCAATCAGCCCCAGCATTTT
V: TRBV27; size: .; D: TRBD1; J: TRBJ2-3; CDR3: CASSSRTGTGRTDTQYF; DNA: TGTGCCAGCAGTTCTAGGACAGGGACCGGTAGGACAGATACGCAGTATTTT
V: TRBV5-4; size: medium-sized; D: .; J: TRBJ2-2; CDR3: CASSRDGGELFF; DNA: TGTGCCAGCAGCCGCGACGGCGGGGAGCTGTTTTTT
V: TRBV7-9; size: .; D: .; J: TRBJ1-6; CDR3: CASSDDRPYNSPLHF; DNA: TGTGCCAGCAGCGACGACCGTCCCTATAATTCACCCCTCCACTTT
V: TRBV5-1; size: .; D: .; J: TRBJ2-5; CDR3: CASSSSGGVVRETQYF; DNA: TGCGCCAGCAGCTCCAGTGGTGGGGTGGTGAGGGAGACCCAGTACTTC
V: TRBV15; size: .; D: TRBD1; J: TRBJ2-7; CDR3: CATSRDRGYEQYF; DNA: TGTGCCACCAGCCGGGACAGGGGGTACGAGCAGTACTTC